This TCR beta chain was found in a study of blood T cell repertoires in COVID-19. Study-wide background: The analysed material was cDNA or gDNA that came from T cells, B-cell-depleted T cells, or PBMCs.

This CDR3 spans 14 amino acids. Trimming stripped 6 bases from V and 6 bases from J, with 16 bases between. CDR1 is MNHEY and CDR2 is SVGAGI in the germline V gene. In the original analysis: Amplifying reference gene primers gave estimates of nucleated cell counts. The data were produced by immunoSEQ multiplex PCR, yet TCRdb's version contains in-frame clones alone and is incomplete. V and J calls and clone size are given by that table; D and trimming were obtained from the DNA. Of 250,000 to 300,000 clones in the sample, roughly 85% were seen once. This TCR came from a woman aged 18 to 35 with acute or convalescent COVID-19. The rearrangement links TRBV6-5 to TRBJ2-3, with D possibly being TRBD2 (6 bases). Input material: peripheral blood. CDR3 nucleotides: TGTGCCAGCAGGACTAGGTTGGCGGGGGATACGCAGTATTTT. Its translation: CASRTRLAGDTQYF.